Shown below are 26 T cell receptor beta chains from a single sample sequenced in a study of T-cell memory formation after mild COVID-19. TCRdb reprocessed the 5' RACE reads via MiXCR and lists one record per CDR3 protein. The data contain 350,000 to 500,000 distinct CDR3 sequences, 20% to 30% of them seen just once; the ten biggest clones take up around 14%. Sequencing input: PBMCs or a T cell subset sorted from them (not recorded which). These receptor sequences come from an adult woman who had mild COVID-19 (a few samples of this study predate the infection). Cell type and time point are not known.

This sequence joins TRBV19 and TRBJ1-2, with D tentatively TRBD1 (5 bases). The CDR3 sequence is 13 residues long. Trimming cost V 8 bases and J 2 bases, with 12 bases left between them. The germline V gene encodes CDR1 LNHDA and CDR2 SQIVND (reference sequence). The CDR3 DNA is TGTGCCAGTGCCCTTCGGGACAACTATGGCTACACCTTC. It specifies CASALRDNYGYTF.

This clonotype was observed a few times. The CDR3 protein is CASSRQGDSYEQYF. The CDR3 DNA sequence: TGTGCCAGCTCACGACAGGGAGACTCCTACGAGCAGTACTTC. The V call is TRBV18, the J call TRBJ2-7; TRBD1 matches at 7 bases. CDR1 KGHSH and CDR2 LQKENI come from the germline V gene. V lost 4 bases to trimming and J lost 0 bases; unmatched junction nucleotides: 3. The CDR3 loop spans 14 amino acids.

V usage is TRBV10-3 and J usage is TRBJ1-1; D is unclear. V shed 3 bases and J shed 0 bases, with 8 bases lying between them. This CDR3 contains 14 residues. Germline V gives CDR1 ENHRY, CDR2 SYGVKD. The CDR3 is CAISEPDMNTEAFF. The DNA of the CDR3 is TGTGCCATCAGTGAACCAGATATGAACACTGAAGCTTTCTTT.

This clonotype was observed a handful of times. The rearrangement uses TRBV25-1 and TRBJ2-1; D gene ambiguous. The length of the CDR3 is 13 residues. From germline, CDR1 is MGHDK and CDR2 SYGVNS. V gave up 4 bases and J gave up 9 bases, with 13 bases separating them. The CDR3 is CASSGVVWGEQFF. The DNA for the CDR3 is TGTGCCAGCAGTGGGGTCGTGTGGGGTGAGCAGTTCTTC.

The CDR3, as DNA: TGTGCCACCAGCAGCCACCTTTACGAGCAGTACTTC. Protein product: CATSSHLYEQYF. The V call is TRBV15, the J call TRBJ2-7; D call uncertain. This CDR3 comprises 12 residues. Trimming pared 3 bases from V and 4 bases from J, leaving 7 bases between. CDR1 and CDR2 (germline): LNHNV, YYDKDF (reference sequence). The full variable domain, completed using reference TRBV15 and TRBJ2-7, is DAMVIQNPRYQVTQFGKPVTLSCSQTLNHNVMYWYQQKSSQAPKLLFHYYDKDFNNEADTPDNFQSRRPNTSFCFLDIRSPGLGDTAMYLCATSSHLYEQYFGPGTRLTVT.

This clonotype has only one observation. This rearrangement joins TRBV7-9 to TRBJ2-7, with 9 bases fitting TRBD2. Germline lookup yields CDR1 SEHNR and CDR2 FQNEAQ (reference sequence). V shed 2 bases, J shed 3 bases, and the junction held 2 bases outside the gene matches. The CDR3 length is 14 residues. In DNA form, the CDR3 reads TGTGCCAGCAGCTTACTAGCGGGAAACTACGAGCAGTACTTC. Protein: CASSLLAGNYEQYF.

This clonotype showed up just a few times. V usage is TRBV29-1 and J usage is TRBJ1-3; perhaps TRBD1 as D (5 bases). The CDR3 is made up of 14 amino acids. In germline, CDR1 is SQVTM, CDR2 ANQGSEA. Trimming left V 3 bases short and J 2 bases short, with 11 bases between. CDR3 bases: TGCAGCGTTGAGACACGAGGGGCTGGAAACACCATATATTTT. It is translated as CSVETRGAGNTIYF. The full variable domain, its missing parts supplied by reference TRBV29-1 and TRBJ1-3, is SAVISQKPSRDICQRGTSLTIQCQVDSQVTMMFWYRQQPGQSLTLIATANQGSEATYESGFVIDKFPISRPNLTFSTLTVSNMSPEDSSIYLCSVETRGAGNTIYFGEGSWLTVV.

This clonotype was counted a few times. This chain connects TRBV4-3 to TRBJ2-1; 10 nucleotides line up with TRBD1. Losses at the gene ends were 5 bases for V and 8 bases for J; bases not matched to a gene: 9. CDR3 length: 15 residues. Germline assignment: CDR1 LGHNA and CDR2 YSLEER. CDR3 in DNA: TGCGCCAGCAGCGAGGTCGGGACAGGGGCGCATGAGCAGTTCTTC. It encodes CASSEVGTGAHEQFF.

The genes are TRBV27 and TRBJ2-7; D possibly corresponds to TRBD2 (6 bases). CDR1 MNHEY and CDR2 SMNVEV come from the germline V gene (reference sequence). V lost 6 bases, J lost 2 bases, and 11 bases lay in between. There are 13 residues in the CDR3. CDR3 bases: TGTGCCAGCAGGGAGGGAACTACCTACGAGCAGTACTTC. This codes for CASREGTTYEQYF.

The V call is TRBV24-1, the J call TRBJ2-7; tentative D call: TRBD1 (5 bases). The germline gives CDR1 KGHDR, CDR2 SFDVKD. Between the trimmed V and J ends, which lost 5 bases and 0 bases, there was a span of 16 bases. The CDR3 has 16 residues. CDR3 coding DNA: TGTGCCACCAGTGTTCCCTCACAGGAGAGCTCCTACGAGCAGTACTTC. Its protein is CATSVPSQESSYEQYF.

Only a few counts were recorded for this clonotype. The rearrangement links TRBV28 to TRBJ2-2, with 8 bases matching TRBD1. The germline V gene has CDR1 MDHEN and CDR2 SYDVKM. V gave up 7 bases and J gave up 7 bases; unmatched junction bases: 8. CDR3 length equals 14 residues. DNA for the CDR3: TGTGCCAGCACCCCACAGGGGGACAGCGGGGAGCTGTTTTTT. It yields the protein CASTPQGDSGELFF.

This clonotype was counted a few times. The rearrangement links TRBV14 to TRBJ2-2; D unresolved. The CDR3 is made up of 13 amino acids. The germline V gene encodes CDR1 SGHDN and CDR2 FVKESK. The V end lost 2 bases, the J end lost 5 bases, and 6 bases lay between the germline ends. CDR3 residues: CASSQYLTGELFF. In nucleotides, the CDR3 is TGTGCCAGCAGCCAATACTTAACCGGGGAGCTGTTTTTT.

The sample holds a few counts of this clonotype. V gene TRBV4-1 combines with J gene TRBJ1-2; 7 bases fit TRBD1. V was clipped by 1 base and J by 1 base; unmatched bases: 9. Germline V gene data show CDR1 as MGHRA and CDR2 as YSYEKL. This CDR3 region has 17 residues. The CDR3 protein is CASSQGYRGRNNYGYTF. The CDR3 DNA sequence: TGCGCCAGCAGCCAAGGATACAGGGGCAGGAATAACTATGGCTACACCTTC.

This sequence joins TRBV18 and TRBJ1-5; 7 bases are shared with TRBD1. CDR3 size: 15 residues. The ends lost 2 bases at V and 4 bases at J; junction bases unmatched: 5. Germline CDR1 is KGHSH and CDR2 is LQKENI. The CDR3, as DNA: TGTGCCAGCTCACCATTACAGGGGTGGAATCAGCCCCAGCATTTT. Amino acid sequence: CASSPLQGWNQPQHF.

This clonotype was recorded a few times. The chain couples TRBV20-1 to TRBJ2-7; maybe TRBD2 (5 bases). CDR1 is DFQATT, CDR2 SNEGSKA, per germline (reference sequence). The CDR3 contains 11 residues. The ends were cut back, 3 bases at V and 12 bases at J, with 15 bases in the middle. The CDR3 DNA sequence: TGCAGTGCTAGCAGCCTAGCCGGTTCGTACTTC. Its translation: CSASSLAGSYF.

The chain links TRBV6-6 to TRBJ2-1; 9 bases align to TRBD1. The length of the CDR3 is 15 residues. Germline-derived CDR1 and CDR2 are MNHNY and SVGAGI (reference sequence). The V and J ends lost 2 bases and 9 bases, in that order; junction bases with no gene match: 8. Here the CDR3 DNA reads TGTGCCAGCAGTTACAACAGGGGGCAGGTACGTGAGCAGTTCTTC. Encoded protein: CASSYNRGQVREQFF.

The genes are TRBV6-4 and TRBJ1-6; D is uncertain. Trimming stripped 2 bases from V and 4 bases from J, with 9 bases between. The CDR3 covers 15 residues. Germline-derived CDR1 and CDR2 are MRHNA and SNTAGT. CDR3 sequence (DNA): TGTGCCAGCAGTGACGGACGGACGTATAATTCACCCCTCCACTTT. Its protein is CASSDGRTYNSPLHF.

CDR3 sequence reads: CSARLGSGNSPLHF. CDR3 DNA: TGCAGTGCTAGGTTGGGGAGCGGTAATTCACCCCTCCACTTT. The V call is TRBV20-1, the J call TRBJ1-6; no firm D call. V lost 3 bases and J 6 bases, leaving 12 bases between the germline ends. The CDR3 contains 14 residues. CDR1 and CDR2 (germline): DFQATT, SNEGSKA (reference sequence).

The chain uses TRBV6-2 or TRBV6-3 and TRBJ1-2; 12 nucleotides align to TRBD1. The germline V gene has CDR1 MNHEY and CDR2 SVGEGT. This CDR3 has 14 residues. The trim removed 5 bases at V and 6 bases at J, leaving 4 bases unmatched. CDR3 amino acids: CASSDRDRGHGYTF. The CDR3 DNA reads TGTGCCAGCAGTGACCGGGACAGGGGGCATGGCTACACCTTC.

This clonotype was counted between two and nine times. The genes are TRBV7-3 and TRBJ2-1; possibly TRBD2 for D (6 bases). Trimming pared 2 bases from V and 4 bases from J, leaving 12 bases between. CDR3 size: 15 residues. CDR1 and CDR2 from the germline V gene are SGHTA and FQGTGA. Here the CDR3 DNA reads TGTGCCAGCAGCTTAGAAAGCGGGCCATACAATGAGCAGTTCTTC. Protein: CASSLESGPYNEQFF.

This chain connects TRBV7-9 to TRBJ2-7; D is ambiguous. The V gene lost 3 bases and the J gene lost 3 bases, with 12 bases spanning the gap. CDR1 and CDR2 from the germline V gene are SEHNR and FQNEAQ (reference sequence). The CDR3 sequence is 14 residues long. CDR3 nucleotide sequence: TGTGCCAGCAGCTTTGGCGACACGGACTACGAGCAGTACTTC. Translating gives CASSFGDTDYEQYF. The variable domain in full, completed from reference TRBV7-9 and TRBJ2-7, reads DTGVSQNPRHKITKRGQNVTFRCDPISEHNRLYWYRQTLGQGPEFLTYFQNEAQLEKSRLLSDRFSAERPKGSFSTLEIQRTEQGDSAMYLCASSFGDTDYEQYFGPGTRLTVT.

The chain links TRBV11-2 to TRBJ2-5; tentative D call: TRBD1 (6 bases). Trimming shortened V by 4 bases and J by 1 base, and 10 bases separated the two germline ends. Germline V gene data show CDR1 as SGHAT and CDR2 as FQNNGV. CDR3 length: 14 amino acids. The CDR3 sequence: CASSYPGAQETQYF. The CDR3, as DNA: TGTGCCAGCAGCTACCCAGGGGCCCAAGAGACCCAGTACTTC.

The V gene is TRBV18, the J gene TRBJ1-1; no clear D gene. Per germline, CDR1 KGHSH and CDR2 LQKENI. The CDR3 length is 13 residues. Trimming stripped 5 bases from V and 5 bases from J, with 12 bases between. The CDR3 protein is CASSATVGTEAFF. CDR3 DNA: TGTGCCAGCTCAGCCACCGTAGGAACTGAAGCTTTCTTT. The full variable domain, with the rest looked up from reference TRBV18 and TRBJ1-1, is NAGVMQNPRHLVRRRGQEARLRCSPMKGHSHVYWYRQLPEEGLKFMVYLQKENIIDESGMPKERFSAEFPKEGPSILRIQQVVRGDSAAYFCASSATVGTEAFFGQGTRLTVV.

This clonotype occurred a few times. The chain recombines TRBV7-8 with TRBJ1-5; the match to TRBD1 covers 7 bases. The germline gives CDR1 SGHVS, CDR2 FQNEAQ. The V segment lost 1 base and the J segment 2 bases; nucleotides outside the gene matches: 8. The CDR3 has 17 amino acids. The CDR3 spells CASSLVHRGGGNQPQHF. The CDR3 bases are TGTGCCAGCAGCTTAGTCCACAGGGGAGGGGGCAATCAGCCCCAGCATTTT.

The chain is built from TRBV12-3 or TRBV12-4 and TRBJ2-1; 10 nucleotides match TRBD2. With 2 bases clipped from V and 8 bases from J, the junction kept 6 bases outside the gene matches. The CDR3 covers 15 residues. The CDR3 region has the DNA TGTGCCAGCAGTTTAACTAGCGGGACGCCCGATGAGCAGTTCTTC. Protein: CASSLTSGTPDEQFF.

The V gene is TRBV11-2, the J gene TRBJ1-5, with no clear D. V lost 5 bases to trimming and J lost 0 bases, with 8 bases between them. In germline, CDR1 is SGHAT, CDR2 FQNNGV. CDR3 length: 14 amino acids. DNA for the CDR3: TGTGCCAGCAGCCCCTACGATAGCAATCAGCCCCAGCATTTT. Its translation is CASSPYDSNQPQHF.